The next 22 T cell receptor beta chains were all read from a single sample in a study of regulatory T cells in long-lasting Graves disease. The time point is: persistent/refractory GD, antithyroid drugs over 5 years with positive TRAb. PBMCs were the source of the RNA used for TCR sequencing. Assembly of TCR beta libraries relied on iRepertoire HTBI primers together with Arm-PCR of CDR3 regions. Each CDR3 protein is one row after TCRdb ran MiXCR on the multiplex PCR reads. In the table there are about 470,000 distinct CDR3 sequences, roughly 21% of which are singletons. The sample here was peripheral blood mononuclear cells (PBMCs), taken when the disease was refractory, from a patient treated with antithyroid drugs. These receptors all stem from a female donor with Graves disease.

This clonotype was detected ten times or more. This rearrangement joins TRBV29-1 to TRBJ2-7; D remains unclear. The CDR3 consists of 11 residues. Per germline, CDR1 SQVTM and CDR2 ANQGSEA. Trimming took off 4 bases at V and 1 base at J, with 5 bases between the two ends. This CDR3 reads CSVGPSYEQYF. The CDR3 region has the DNA TGCAGCGTTGGACCGTCCTACGAGCAGTACTTC.

The rearrangement links TRBV9 to TRBJ1-5; 7 positions agree with TRBD1. Trimming at V came to 3 bases and at J to 5 bases, leaving 5 bases not matched to a gene. This CDR3 spans 14 amino acids. Germline V lookup: CDR1 SGDLS, CDR2 YYNGEE. CDR3 residues: CASSEGAAYQPQHF. The CDR3 coding sequence is TGTGCCAGCAGCGAGGGGGCCGCATATCAGCCCCAGCATTTT.

This clonotype occurred many times. The rearrangement joins TRBV28 to TRBJ1-6; 7 bases fit TRBD1. The CDR3 is 16 amino acids. V was pared by 7 bases and J by 14 bases, with 20 bases of the junction left unmatched. In germline, CDR1 is MDHEN, CDR2 SYDVKM. The CDR3: CASTEGGQQVRKALHF. DNA of the CDR3: TGTGCCAGCACCGAAGGGGGCCAACAGGTACGCAAAGCCCTCCACTTT.

On this clonotype: A much more abundant neighbour one base away suggests this may be a read error. In this CDR3 the conserved last residue, phenylalanine or tryptophan, is missing, so a read error is likely. The chain combines TRBV7-2 with TRBJ2-7; D is perhaps TRBD1 or TRBD2 (5 bases each). Germline CDR1 reads SGHTA; CDR2 reads FQGNSA. This CDR3 has 14 residues. With 4 bases removed from V and 2 bases from J, the gap between germline ends came to 12 bases. CDR3: CASSSMSGPYEQYL. The CDR3 DNA reads TGTGCCAGCAGCTCCATGTCGGGGCCCTACGAGCAGTACCTC.

This clonotype has only a few counts. The chain carries TRBV7-3 and TRBJ2-7; the D gene is possibly TRBD2 (6 bases). Trimming removed 3 bases at V and 5 bases at J, with 17 bases between. This CDR3 comprises 15 residues. Per germline, CDR1 SGHTA and CDR2 FQGTGA. CDR3 residues: CASSLAGPPGDEQYF. For the CDR3, the DNA is TGTGCCAGCAGCTTGGCGGGACCCCCGGGGGACGAGCAGTACTTC.

The chain's CDR3 is CSVDEGNYGYTF. For the CDR3, the DNA is TGCAGCGTTGACGAGGGAAACTATGGCTACACCTTC. The chain is built from TRBV29-1 and TRBJ1-2, with no clear D. The CDR3 is 12 residues long. Germline loops: CDR1 SQVTM, CDR2 ANQGSEA. V lost 3 bases and J 2 bases, leaving 7 bases between the germline ends. The complete variable domain, with remaining parts taken from reference TRBV29-1 and TRBJ1-2, reads SAVISQKPSRDICQRGTSLTIQCQVDSQVTMMFWYRQQPGQSLTLIATANQGSEATYESGFVIDKFPISRPNLTFSTLTVSNMSPEDSSIYLCSVDEGNYGYTFGSGTRLTVV.

The V gene is TRBV20-1, the J gene TRBJ1-5; 7 bases align to TRBD1. Trimming took 6 bases from V and 3 from J; bases not matched to a gene: 8. The length of the CDR3 is 14 residues. The germline V gene has CDR1 DFQATT and CDR2 SNEGSKA (reference sequence). Here the CDR3 reads CSANSDRDNQPQHF. CDR3 sequence (DNA): TGCAGTGCCAATTCTGACAGGGACAATCAGCCCCAGCATTTT.

DNA of the CDR3: TGTGCCTGGGGAACAGCCGGGACAACTGGAAACACCATATATTTT. It specifies CAWGTAGTTGNTIYF. J is TRBJ1-3 and V is TRBV30, with a tentative D call TRBD1 (6 bases). Germline loops: CDR1 GTSNPN, CDR2 SVGIG (reference sequence). Trimming shortened V by 5 bases and J by 2 bases, and 16 bases separated the two germline ends. CDR3 length: 15 amino acids. Variable domain in full (rest from reference TRBV30 and TRBJ1-3): SQTIHQWPATLVQPVGSPLSLECTVEGTSNPNLYWYRQAAGRGLQLLFYSVGIGQISSEVPQNLSASRPQDRQFILSSKKLLLSDSGFYLCAWGTAGTTGNTIYFGEGSWLTVV.

This clonotype was seen at least ten times. The J gene is TRBJ2-7, the V gene TRBV2; 10 bases are a match to TRBD2. The CDR3 is 15 residues long. Germline V gene lookup returns CDR1 SNHLY and CDR2 FYNNEI. Losses at the gene ends were 1 base for V and 3 bases for J; bases not matched to a gene: 3. The CDR3 nucleotides read TGTGCCAGCAGTGAAGGGTCTAGCGGGGGCTACGAGCAGTACTTC. This sequence encodes CASSEGSSGGYEQYF.

The chain links TRBV7-2 to TRBJ2-4; 7 nucleotides line up with TRBD2. The trim removed 2 bases at V and 8 bases at J, leaving 9 bases unmatched. Germline CDR1 is SGHTA and CDR2 is FQGNSA. CDR3 length: 15 amino acids. CDR3 bases: TGTGCCAGCAGCTTAAAGCGGGGCGGCTCACACATTCAGTACTTC. It translates to CASSLKRGGSHIQYF.

This chain links TRBV19 with TRBJ2-2; 15 bases agree with TRBD2. The CDR3 covers 18 residues. V lost 7 bases, J lost 4 bases, and 10 bases stayed unmatched. Germline assignment: CDR1 LNHDA and CDR2 SQIVND (reference sequence). Here the CDR3 reads CASTELGLAGGPTGELFF. For the CDR3, the DNA is TGTGCCAGTACAGAATTGGGACTAGCGGGGGGACCCACCGGGGAGCTGTTTTTT.

The chain has TRBV9 and TRBJ1-1; unclear D gene. CDR1 is SGDLS, CDR2 YYNGEE, per germline. This CDR3 is 15 amino acids long. Trimming removed 0 bases from V and 0 bases from J, with 9 bases in between. The CDR3 is CASSVGGLVNTEAFF. The CDR3, as DNA: TGTGCCAGCAGCGTAGGAGGGTTGGTGAACACTGAAGCTTTCTTT.

In its sample, this clonotype was seen many times. The chain joins TRBV5-1 to TRBJ1-4, with no clear D. Between the trimmed V and J ends, which lost 2 bases and 7 bases, there was a span of 9 bases. The CDR3 contains 13 residues. Looked up from germline, CDR1 is SGHRS and CDR2 is YFSETQ. The CDR3 is CASSFEGGEKLFF. The CDR3 region has the DNA TGCGCCAGCAGCTTCGAAGGTGGTGAAAAACTGTTTTTT.

This clonotype was seen more than once but under ten times. The rearrangement uses TRBV27 and TRBJ1-2; 9 bases fit TRBD1. The CDR3 loop spans 19 amino acids. Trimming at V came to 1 base and at J to 1 base, leaving 13 bases not matched to a gene. The germline CDR1 and CDR2 sequences are MNHEY and SMNVEV (reference sequence). The CDR3 is CASSLFPKGQGLFNYGYTF. The CDR3 DNA reads as TGTGCCAGCAGTTTATTTCCAAAGGGACAGGGCTTATTTAACTATGGCTACACCTTC.

As regards this clonotype: Possible read error: a much larger clone is one base away. CDR3 bases: TGTGCCAGCAGGGCAGGGTCGGGTACCGGGGAGCTGTTTTTT. This translates into CASRAGSGTGELFF. The rearrangement joins TRBV12-3 or TRBV12-4 to TRBJ2-2; tentatively, D is TRBD1 (5 bases). This CDR3 region has 14 residues. With 6 bases removed from V and 5 bases from J, the gap between germline ends came to 13 bases.

CDR3 sequence reads: CASSQTDILRAEAFF. DNA for the CDR3: TGTGCCAGCAGCCAAACCGACATCCTGCGGGCTGAAGCTTTCTTT. The chain employs TRBV4-2 and TRBJ1-1, with D uncertain. This CDR3 contains 15 residues. The germline V gene encodes CDR1 LGHNA and CDR2 YNFKEQ. Trimming took off 2 bases at V and 6 bases at J, with 16 bases between the two ends.

The chain has TRBV3-1 and TRBJ1-2, with D possibly being TRBD1 (6 bases). CDR1 is LGHDT, CDR2 YNNKEL, per germline (reference sequence). V was shortened by 0 bases and J by 2 bases, with 16 bases between the two germline ends. CDR3 size: 17 residues. The CDR3 reads CASSQDLGDKPNYGYTF. CDR3 nucleotide sequence: TGTGCCAGCAGCCAAGATTTGGGGGACAAACCCAACTATGGCTACACCTTC.

This clonotype has a count of ten or more. The genes are TRBV12-3 or TRBV12-4 and TRBJ1-5; D is ambiguous. The V gene lost 4 bases and the J gene lost 0 bases, with 4 bases spanning the gap. The CDR3 runs 13 residues. The CDR3 sequence is CASSSYSNQPQHF. DNA for the CDR3: TGTGCCAGCAGTTCGTATAGCAATCAGCCCCAGCATTTT.

In this sample, this clonotype turned up many times. The genes are TRBV28 and TRBJ2-7; D gene unclear. V gave up 6 bases and J gave up 2 bases, with 14 bases separating them. The CDR3 extends over 14 amino acids. Germline CDR1 reads MDHEN; CDR2 reads SYDVKM. CDR3 sequence reads: CASSEMTSTYEQYF. Here the CDR3 DNA reads TGTGCCAGCAGCGAAATGACCAGTACCTACGAGCAGTACTTC.

This clonotype showed up many times. The rearrangement uses TRBV12-3 or TRBV12-4 and TRBJ1-1; D perhaps matches TRBD1 (5 bases). This CDR3 is built from 17 residues. V dropped 5 bases and J dropped 6 bases, with 25 bases sitting between them. CDR3 sequence (DNA): TGTGCCAGCAGTCTTGGACTTGGGGGAAACCGGCACGCTGAAGCTTTCTTT. Amino acids: CASSLGLGGNRHAEAFF.

This chain connects TRBV5-6 to TRBJ1-1; possibly TRBD1 for D (6 bases). Germline lookup yields CDR1 SGHDT and CDR2 YYEEEE. The CDR3 has 13 residues. V lost 5 bases, J lost 4 bases, and 12 bases lay in between. Here the CDR3 reads CASSMTGSTEAFF. The CDR3 DNA reads TGTGCCAGCAGTATGACAGGTAGCACTGAAGCTTTCTTT.

Comment on this clonotype: Just one base apart from a much larger clone, this may be a read error. CDR3 residues: CATSSAYSAGYAF. The CDR3 DNA sequence: TGTGCCACCAGTTCGGCATACTCGGCTGGCTACGCCTTC. V is TRBV24-1 and J is TRBJ1-2; the D is unclear. From germline, CDR1 is KGHDR and CDR2 SFDVKD. The CDR3 consists of 13 residues.